These 3 T cell receptor beta chains share one sample of origin, sequenced in a study of PD-L1 blockade in urothelial cancer. Indicated time point: pretreatment peripheral blood. The protocol was immunoSEQ multiplex PCR, while the TCRdb copy is restricted to in-frame clones and leaves out a portion. The sample contains tens of thousands of clones, roughly 90% of which appear only once. The sample consisted of PBMCs, taken around atezolizumab (anti-PD-L1) treatment. Receptors were obtained from an older man with urothelial cancer.

The rearrangement links TRBV18 to TRBJ2-7, with 7 bases matching TRBD1. After removal of 3 bases from V and 2 bases from J, the junction contained 10 bases not matched to a gene. This CDR3 spans 16 amino acids. The V gene's germline CDR1 is KGHSH and CDR2 LQKENI. CDR3 sequence reads: CASSPPNRGVAYEQYF. For the CDR3, the DNA is TGTGCCAGCTCACCCCCCAACAGGGGAGTAGCCTACGAGCAGTACTTC. Full variable domain (missing parts from reference TRBV18 and TRBJ2-7): NAGVMQNPRHLVRRRGQEARLRCSPMKGHSHVYWYRQLPEEGLKFMVYLQKENIIDESGMPKERFSAEFPKEGPSILRIQQVVRGDSAAYFCASSPPNRGVAYEQYFGPGTRLTVT.

V is TRBV6-1 and J is TRBJ2-3, with D possibly matching TRBD2 (6 bases). The germline V gene has CDR1 MNHNS and CDR2 SASEGT. CDR3 length: 12 amino acids. V gave up 11 bases and J gave up 2 bases, with 11 bases separating them. As DNA, the CDR3 is TGTGCCGTTCGGAGGGACACAGATACGCAGTATTTT. Translating gives CAVRRDTDTQYF.

The rearrangement uses TRBV5-1 and TRBJ2-5; 9 bases align to TRBD1. Trimming removed 3 bases from V and 4 bases from J; junction bases left unmatched: 7. The CDR3 spans 15 residues. Looked up from germline, CDR1 is SGHRS and CDR2 is YFSETQ. CDR3 DNA: TGCGCCAGCAGCTATCGGACAGGGGCGGGAGAGACCCAGTACTTC. Protein product: CASSYRTGAGETQYF.